The 24 T cell receptor beta chains below all came from one sample that was sequenced in a study of identical twins. TCRdb re-analysed the 5' RACE reads in MiXCR, keeping a single row per CDR3 protein. Seen here are 200,000 to 250,000 distinct CDR3 sequences, about 14% observed once, and the top ten hold around 9%. Sequencing was carried out using memory (CD45RO+) T cells sorted from blood. The receptors were gathered from a woman younger than 30 in good health.

The gene calls are TRBV6-1 and TRBJ1-4, with D possibly matching TRBD1 (5 bases). Germline CDR1 MNHNS, CDR2 SASEGT. The germline V and J ends were trimmed by 6 bases and 9 bases, with 17 bases remaining between them. The length of the CDR3 is 14 residues. CDR3 DNA: TGTGCCAGCAGCTCAGGGTATAGGGCGAAAAAACTGTTTTTT. Amino acids: CASSSGYRAKKLFF.

In nucleotides, the CDR3 is TGCAGTGCTCAGCGGGGGGACGAGAAGACCCAGTACTTC. Its protein is CSAQRGDEKTQYF. The V and J genes are TRBV20-1 and TRBJ2-5; 9 nucleotides align to TRBD2. The CDR3 contains 13 residues. V gave up 5 bases and J gave up 6 bases; unmatched junction bases: 7. Germline V gene sequence: CDR1 DFQATT, CDR2 SNEGSKA (reference sequence).

This clonotype came up a few times. The rearrangement uses TRBV5-1 and TRBJ2-5; possibly TRBD2 for D (5 bases). V shed 0 bases and J shed 3 bases, with 9 bases lying between them. The CDR3 has 14 residues. Germline V gene data show CDR1 as SGHRS and CDR2 as YFSETQ. CDR3 residues: CASSLGGGKETQYF. The CDR3 DNA sequence: TGCGCCAGCAGCTTGGGTGGAGGAAAAGAGACCCAGTACTTC.

As concerns this clonotype: This may be a read error, as it is one base from a much larger clone. Without the conserved terminal phenylalanine or tryptophan, this CDR3 likely stems from a read error. The genes are TRBV6-6 and TRBJ2-5; tentatively, D is TRBD1 (6 bases). From germline, CDR1 is MNHNY and CDR2 SVGAGI (reference sequence). The V end lost 5 bases, the J end lost 9 bases, and 13 bases lay between the germline ends. The CDR3 is 12 residues long. The CDR3 sequence is CASSGGGLPQYL. In DNA form, the CDR3 reads TGTGCCAGCAGTGGGGGCGGCTTACCCCAGTACTTG.

This clonotype came up many times. This chain joins TRBV10-3 and TRBJ2-1; TRBD2 agrees at 13 bases. CDR3 length: 13 residues. V gave up 8 bases and J gave up 7 bases; unmatched junction bases: 2. The germline CDR1 and CDR2 sequences are ENHRY and SYGVKD. The CDR3 nucleotides read TGTGCCATCCGACTAGCGGGAGGAAATGAGCAGTTCTTC. Protein sequence: CAIRLAGGNEQFF.

The chain links TRBV7-9 to TRBJ2-1; 8 bases agree with TRBD1. V dropped 5 bases and J dropped 10; count of bases not matched to a gene: 13. CDR1 SEHNR and CDR2 FQNEAQ come from the germline V gene (reference sequence). There are 15 residues in the CDR3. The CDR3 nucleotides read TGTGCCAGCAGCCCCCCCCGGACAGGGTCTCAGGAGCAGTTCTTC. Protein sequence: CASSPPRTGSQEQFF.

The V gene is TRBV7-9, the J gene TRBJ1-5; 8 nucleotides line up with TRBD1. The CDR3 totals 16 residues. The junction had 11 bases not matched to a gene; V was cut back by 5 bases and J by 5 bases. Germline values: CDR1 SEHNR, CDR2 FQNEAQ (reference sequence). The CDR3 sequence: CASSPQTTGVDQPQHF. CDR3 bases: TGTGCCAGCAGCCCACAGACGACAGGGGTGGATCAGCCCCAGCATTTT.

V usage is TRBV4-2 and J usage is TRBJ1-1; no reliable D call. Germline V gives CDR1 LGHNA, CDR2 YNFKEQ. The V end was cut by 8 bases, the J end by 2 bases, with 18 bases between. The CDR3 runs 15 residues. DNA of the CDR3: TGTGCCAGCGGACCCCGGCACCGCTTCAACACTGAAGCTTTCTTT. It translates to CASGPRHRFNTEAFF.

V usage is TRBV15 and J usage is TRBJ1-4; weak D call: TRBD1 (5 bases). Germline V lookup: CDR1 LNHNV, CDR2 YYDKDF (reference sequence). The CDR3 is 15 amino acids. V lost 0 bases and J lost 4, with 9 bases in between. CDR3 sequence: CATSRDKGFNEKLFF. The DNA for the CDR3 is TGTGCCACCAGCAGAGATAAGGGGTTTAATGAAAAACTGTTTTTT.

This chain joins TRBV14 and TRBJ2-1; 10 bases fit TRBD2. This CDR3 is built from 17 residues. The J segment lost 4 bases and the V segment lost 4 bases, leaving 10 bases of the junction unmatched. The germline gives CDR1 SGHDN, CDR2 FVKESK. The CDR3 sequence is CASSPPYSGGSYNEQFF. The CDR3 DNA reads TGTGCCAGCAGCCCCCCATATAGCGGGGGGTCATACAATGAGCAGTTCTTC.

This clonotype occurred many times. The chain combines TRBV11-3 with TRBJ1-1; D unclear. The germline V gene has CDR1 SGHNT and CDR2 YENEEA. The CDR3 sequence is 13 residues long. V was pared by 4 bases and J by 0 bases, with 6 bases between. The DNA for the CDR3 is TGTGCCAGCAGCTGGTCTCTGAACACTGAAGCTTTCTTT. It codes for CASSWSLNTEAFF.

This sequence joins TRBV12-3 or TRBV12-4 and TRBJ1-1, with D perhaps matching TRBD1 (5 bases). The CDR3 is 12 amino acids. V lost 7 bases to trimming and J lost 13 bases, with 19 bases between them. CDR3 region: CASTPSGGGLFF. CDR3 DNA sequence: TGTGCCAGCACCCCTTCCGGGGGAGGACTTTTCTTT.

The J gene is TRBJ2-2, the V gene TRBV20-1, with 9 positions matching TRBD2. From germline, CDR1 is DFQATT and CDR2 SNEGSKA (reference sequence). The CDR3 totals 15 residues. Germline trimming cut 1 base from V and 4 bases from J; bases unmatched to any gene: 4. CDR3 nucleotide sequence: TGCAGTGCTAGAGTGGGTAGCGGGGGCACCGGGGAGCTGTTTTTT. Translating gives CSARVGSGGTGELFF.

This clonotype was seen more than once but under ten times. The chain joins TRBV7-9 to TRBJ2-3; D possibly corresponds to TRBD2 (5 bases). V was trimmed by 4 bases and J by 2 bases, leaving 13 bases between them. CDR3 length: 15 residues. Germline loops: CDR1 SEHNR, CDR2 FQNEAQ (reference sequence). The CDR3 sequence is CASSSPGSSTDTQYF. The DNA of the CDR3 is TGTGCCAGCAGCTCCCCGGGGTCTTCCACAGATACGCAGTATTTT.

This clonotype was seen a handful of times. The chain uses TRBV27 and TRBJ2-1, with TRBD2 matching 7 bases. The CDR3 extends over 15 amino acids. V lost 6 bases and J lost 4; bases outside the gene matches: 9. Germline V gene lookup returns CDR1 MNHEY and CDR2 SMNVEV (reference sequence). CDR3 in DNA: TGTGCCAGCAGGGGGGAGGGTTTCCGATACAATGAGCAGTTCTTC. It is translated as CASRGEGFRYNEQFF.

J is TRBJ1-5 and V is TRBV12-5, with D unresolved. Germline CDR1 and CDR2: LGHNT and FRNRAP. The V end was cut by 3 bases, the J end by 4 bases, with 4 bases between. This CDR3 is built from 12 residues. CDR3 sequence: CASGLDNQPQHF. The CDR3 DNA reads as TGTGCTAGTGGTTTAGATAATCAGCCCCAGCATTTT.

V gene TRBV5-4 combines with J gene TRBJ2-7, with 8 bases lining up with TRBD1. Germline V gene lookup returns CDR1 SGHNT and CDR2 YYREEE (reference sequence). V shed 3 bases, J shed 4 bases, and the junction held 15 bases outside the gene matches. The CDR3 is made up of 17 amino acids. The chain's CDR3 is CASSSGTTGASRYEQYF. Written as DNA, the CDR3 is TGTGCCAGCAGCTCAGGAACGACAGGGGCTAGTCGGTACGAGCAGTACTTC.

This clonotype was seen a handful of times. V is TRBV20-1 and J is TRBJ2-6; TRBD2 might be the D (5 bases). Germline-derived CDR1 and CDR2 are DFQATT and SNEGSKA (reference sequence). This CDR3 comprises 14 residues. The ends were cut back, 0 bases at V and 4 bases at J, with 7 bases in the middle. The CDR3 here is CSARDPGGANVLTF. The CDR3 coding sequence is TGCAGTGCTAGAGATCCGGGGGGGGCCAACGTCCTGACTTTC.

V and J are TRBV20-1 and TRBJ1-1; 7 bases line up with TRBD1. The V and J ends lost 3 bases and 0 bases, in that order; junction bases with no gene match: 7. The CDR3 totals 15 residues. CDR1 and CDR2 (germline): DFQATT, SNEGSKA (reference sequence). The CDR3 loop is CSASDLQGMNTEAFF. The DNA of the CDR3 is TGCAGTGCTAGCGATCTACAGGGGATGAACACTGAAGCTTTCTTT.

The table lists this clonotype with many counts. This CDR3 is CASTFRNEQFF. The CDR3 coding sequence is TGTGCCAGCACCTTCCGCAATGAGCAGTTCTTC. The chain employs TRBV6-5 and TRBJ2-1, with D hard to call. Trimming took off 7 bases at V and 6 bases at J, with 7 bases between the two ends. The CDR3 totals 11 residues. Germline lookup yields CDR1 MNHEY and CDR2 SVGAGI.

This clonotype was seen a few times. The V gene is TRBV10-3, the J gene TRBJ1-1, with D possibly being TRBD1 (5 bases). Per the germline V gene, CDR1 is ENHRY and CDR2 is SYGVKD. V shed 11 bases and J shed 1 base, with 17 bases lying between them. CDR3 size: 14 residues. In nucleotides, the CDR3 is TGTGCCGCGGCGGGTGCAGGGTGGAACACTGAAGCTTTCTTT. Protein product: CAAAGAGWNTEAFF.

This clonotype turned up a few times. This chain joins TRBV7-9 and TRBJ1-1; D ambiguous. CDR1 and CDR2 (germline): SEHNR, FQNEAQ (reference sequence). V dropped 7 bases and J dropped 5 bases, with 20 bases sitting between them. This CDR3 region has 15 residues. The CDR3 nucleotides read TGTGCCAGCACCCGTAGTGAGACGGCGGGGACTGAAGCTTTCTTT. This codes for CASTRSETAGTEAFF.

The chain combines TRBV20-1 with TRBJ1-5, with TRBD1 matching over 7 bases. CDR1 and CDR2 from the germline V gene are DFQATT and SNEGSKA (reference sequence). The CDR3 extends over 13 amino acids. V lost 6 bases and J lost 4; bases outside the gene matches: 6. CDR3 sequence reads: CSANRGLNQPQHF. Written as DNA, the CDR3 is TGCAGTGCGAACAGGGGATTGAATCAGCCCCAGCATTTT.

This clonotype was detected only a few times. The rearrangement uses TRBV9 and TRBJ2-1; no firm D call. This CDR3 contains 13 residues. Per the germline V gene, CDR1 is SGDLS and CDR2 is YYNGEE. V gave up 4 bases and J gave up 6 bases, with 11 bases separating them. CDR3 sequence: CASSLDVLNEQFF. The CDR3 DNA follows: TGTGCCAGCAGCTTGGACGTCCTCAATGAGCAGTTCTTC. Complete variable domain (other parts from reference TRBV9 and TRBJ2-1): DSGVTQTPKHLITATGQRVTLRCSPRSGDLSVYWYQQSLDQGLQFLIQYYNGEERAKGNILERFSAQQFPDLHSELNLSSLELGDSALYFCASSLDVLNEQFFGPGTRLTVL.